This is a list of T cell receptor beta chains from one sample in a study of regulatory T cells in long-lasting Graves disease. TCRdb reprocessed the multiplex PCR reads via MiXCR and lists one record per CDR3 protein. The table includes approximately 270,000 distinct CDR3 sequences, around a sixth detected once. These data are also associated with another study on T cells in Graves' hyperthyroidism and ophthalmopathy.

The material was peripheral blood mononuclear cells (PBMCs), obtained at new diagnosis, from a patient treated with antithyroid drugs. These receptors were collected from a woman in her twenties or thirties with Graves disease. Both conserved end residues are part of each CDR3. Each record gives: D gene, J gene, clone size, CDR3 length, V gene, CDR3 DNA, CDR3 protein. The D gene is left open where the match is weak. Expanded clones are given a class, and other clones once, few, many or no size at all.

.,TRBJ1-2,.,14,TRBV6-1,TGTGCCAGCAGTGGGCGGGGGCTGTCTGCTGGCTACACCTTC,CASSGRGLSAGYTF
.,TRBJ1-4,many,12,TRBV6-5,TGTGCCAGCAGTTCCGGACAGGAAAAACTGTTTTTT,CASSSGQEKLFF
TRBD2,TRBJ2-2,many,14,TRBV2,TGTGCCAGCAGGAGACTAGCGGGGACCGGGGAGCTGTTTTTT,CASRRLAGTGELFF
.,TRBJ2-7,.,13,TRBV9,TGTGCCAGCAGCGTAGCTTGGGCGGGCGAGCAGTACTTC,CASSVAWAGEQYF
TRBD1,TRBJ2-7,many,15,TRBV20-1,TGCAGTGCAAACAGCGCCGGGACAGGTAACTACGAGCAGTACTTC,CSANSAGTGNYEQYF
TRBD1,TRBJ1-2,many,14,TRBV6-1,TGTGCCAGCAGTGAAGGGACAGGGATCGGTGGCTACACCTTC,CASSEGTGIGGYTF
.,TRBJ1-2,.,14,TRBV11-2,TGTGCCAGCAGCCACTCCCGGGGCCCCTATGGCTACACCTTC,CASSHSRGPYGYTF
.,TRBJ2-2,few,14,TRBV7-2,TGTGGCAGCAATCTAGCGTGGAGCACCGGGGAGCTGTTTTTT,CGSNLAWSTGELFF
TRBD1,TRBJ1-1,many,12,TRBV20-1,TGCAGTACCGGGACAGTGAACACTGAAGCTTTCTTT,CSTGTVNTEAFF
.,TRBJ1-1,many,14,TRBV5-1,TGCGCCAGCACAGAGGGGTCGACGAGCACTGAAGCTTTCTTT,CASTEGSTSTEAFF
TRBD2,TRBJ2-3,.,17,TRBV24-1,TGTGCCACCAGTGATTCTAGCGGGGGGGGAGGCACAGATACGCAGTATTTT,CATSDSSGGGGTDTQYF
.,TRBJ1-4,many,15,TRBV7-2,TGTGCCAGCAGCTTAGCTCCGGGGGTTGATGAAAAACTGTTTTTT,CASSLAPGVDEKLFF
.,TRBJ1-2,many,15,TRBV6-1,TGTGCCAGCAGTGAAGACTTAACTCGCCAAGGTGGCTACACCTTC,CASSEDLTRQGGYTF
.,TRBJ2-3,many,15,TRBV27,TGTGCCAGCAGTCCGTCATGGGGGGGCACAGATACGCAGTATTTT,CASSPSWGGTDTQYF
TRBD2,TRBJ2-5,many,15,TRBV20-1,TGCAGTGCTACTAGCGGGGGGCTGGAGGAGGAGACCCAGTACTTC,CSATSGGLEEETQYF
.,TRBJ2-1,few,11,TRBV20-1,TGCAGTGCTAGTTCCGGGGTTGAGCAGTTCTTC,CSASSGVEQFF
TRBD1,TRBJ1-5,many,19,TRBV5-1,TGCGCCAGCCTGGCATCCTTACGACAGGGCCGACTCAACAATCAGCCCCAGCATTTT,CASLASLRQGRLNNQPQHF